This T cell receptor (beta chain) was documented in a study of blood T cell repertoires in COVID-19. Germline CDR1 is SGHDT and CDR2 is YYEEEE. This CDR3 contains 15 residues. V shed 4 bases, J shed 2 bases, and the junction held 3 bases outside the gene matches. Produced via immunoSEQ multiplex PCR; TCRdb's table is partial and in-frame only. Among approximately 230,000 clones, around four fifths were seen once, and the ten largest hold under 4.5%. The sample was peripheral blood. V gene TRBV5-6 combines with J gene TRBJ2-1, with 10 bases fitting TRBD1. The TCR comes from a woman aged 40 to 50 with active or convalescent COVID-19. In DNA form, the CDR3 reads TGTGCCAGCAGCCCTGACAGGGGGCCCTACAATGAGCAGTTCTTC. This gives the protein CASSPDRGPYNEQFF.